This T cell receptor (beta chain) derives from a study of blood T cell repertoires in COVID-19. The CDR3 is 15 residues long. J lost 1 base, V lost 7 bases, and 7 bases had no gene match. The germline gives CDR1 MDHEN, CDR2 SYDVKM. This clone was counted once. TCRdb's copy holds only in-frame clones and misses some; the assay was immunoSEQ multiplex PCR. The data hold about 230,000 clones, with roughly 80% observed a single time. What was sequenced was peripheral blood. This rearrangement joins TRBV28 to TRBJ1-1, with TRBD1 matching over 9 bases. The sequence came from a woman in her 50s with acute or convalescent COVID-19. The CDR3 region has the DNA TGTGCCAGCACCAGGGACAGGGTAGGGAACACTGAAGCTTTCTTT. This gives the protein CASTRDRVGNTEAFF.